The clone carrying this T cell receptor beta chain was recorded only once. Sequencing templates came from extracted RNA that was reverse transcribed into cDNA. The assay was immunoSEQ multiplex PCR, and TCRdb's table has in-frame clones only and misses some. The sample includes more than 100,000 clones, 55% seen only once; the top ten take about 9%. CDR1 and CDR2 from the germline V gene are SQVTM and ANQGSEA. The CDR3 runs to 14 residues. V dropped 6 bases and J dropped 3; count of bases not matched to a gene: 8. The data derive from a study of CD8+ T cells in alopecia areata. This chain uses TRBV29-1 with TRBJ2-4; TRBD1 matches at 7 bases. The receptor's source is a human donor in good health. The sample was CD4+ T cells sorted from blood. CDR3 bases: TGCAGCGTGGCTGACAGGGAAGTCAAAAACATTCAGTACTTC. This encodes CSVADREVKNIQYF.